This T cell receptor beta chain comes out of a study of blood T cell repertoires in COVID-19. Overall study: Italy, Spain and the United States were the sources of the convalescent and acute COVID-19 samples.

The study drew participants aged roughly 18 to 95 years from about two dozen US areas. Recovered status in Cohort 3 required two negative PCRs, clearance, or symptom resolution. Some clones are missing from TCRdb's copy, which holds only in-frame ones; the method was immunoSEQ multiplex PCR. The sample shows more than 450,000 clones, about 85% of them seen only once. This TCR derives from a woman under 30 who had recovered from COVID-19. Sequenced material: PBMCs or T cells enriched from blood (not recorded which).

The CDR3 loop is CSATFGWEAFF. In DNA form, the CDR3 reads TGCAGTGCTACCTTCGGGTGGGAAGCTTTCTTT. The V call is TRBV20-1, the J call TRBJ1-1; D gene uncertain. In germline, CDR1 is DFQATT, CDR2 SNEGSKA (reference sequence). There are 11 residues in the CDR3. The germline V and J ends were trimmed by 4 bases and 8 bases, with 11 bases remaining between them.